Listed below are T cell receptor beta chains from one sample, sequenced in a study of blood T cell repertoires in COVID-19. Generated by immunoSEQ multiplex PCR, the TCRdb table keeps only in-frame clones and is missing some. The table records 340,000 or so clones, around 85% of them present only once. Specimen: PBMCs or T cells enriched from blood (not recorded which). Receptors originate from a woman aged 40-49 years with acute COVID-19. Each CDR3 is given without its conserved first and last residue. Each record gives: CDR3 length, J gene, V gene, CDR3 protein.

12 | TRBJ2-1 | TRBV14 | ASSQVLGLAKQF
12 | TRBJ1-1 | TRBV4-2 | ASSQSTVNTEAF
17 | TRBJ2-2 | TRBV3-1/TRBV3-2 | ASSQERVGLVVNTGELF
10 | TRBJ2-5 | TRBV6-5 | ASSYKGETQY
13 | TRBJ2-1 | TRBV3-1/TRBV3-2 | ASSTTSGSSNEQF
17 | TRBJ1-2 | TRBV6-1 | ASSERYPAQTDRPHGYT
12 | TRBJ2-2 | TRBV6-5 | ASGPERWSGELF
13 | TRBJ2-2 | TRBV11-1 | ASIPDRMNTGELF
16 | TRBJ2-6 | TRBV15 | ATSRWAGGSVGANVLT
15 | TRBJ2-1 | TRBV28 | ASSPIDGWSTYNEQF
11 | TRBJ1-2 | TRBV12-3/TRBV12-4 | ASSLQGGYGYT
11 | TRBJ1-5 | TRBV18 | ASSQGDNQPQH
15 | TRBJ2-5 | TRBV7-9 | ASSLVGGRGLQETQY
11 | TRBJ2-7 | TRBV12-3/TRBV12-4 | ASSPGLAGGLY
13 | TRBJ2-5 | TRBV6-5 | ASSSPRGGRETQY
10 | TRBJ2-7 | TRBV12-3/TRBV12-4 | ASSFARYEQY
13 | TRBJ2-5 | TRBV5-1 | ASSLAPGAGETQY
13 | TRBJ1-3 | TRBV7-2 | ASSLGQVSGNTIY
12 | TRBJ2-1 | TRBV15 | ATSNDLTYNEQF
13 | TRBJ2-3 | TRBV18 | ASDSIGGGADTQY
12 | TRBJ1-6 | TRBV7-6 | ASSPAWGDSPLH
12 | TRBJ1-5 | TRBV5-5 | ASSLAGSNQPQH
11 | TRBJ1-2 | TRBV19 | ASKPTGYYGYT
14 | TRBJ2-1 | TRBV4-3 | ASSQEWTGIYNEQF
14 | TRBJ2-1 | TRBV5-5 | ASRKDSGRAYNEQF
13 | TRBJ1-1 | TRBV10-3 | AISDPGGPNTEAF
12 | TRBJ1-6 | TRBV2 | ASRHEARNSPLH
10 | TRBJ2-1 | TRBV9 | ASSVQGGEQF
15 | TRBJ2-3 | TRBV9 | ASSVVAQGSPGDTQY
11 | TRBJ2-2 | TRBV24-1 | ATRSGNTGELF
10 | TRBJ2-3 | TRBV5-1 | ASSLGALTQY
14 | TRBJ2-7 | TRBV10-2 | ASSGVEGTGAYEQY
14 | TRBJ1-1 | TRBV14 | ASSSRTGQSNTEAF
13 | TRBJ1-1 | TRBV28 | ASNPSDRDGTEAF
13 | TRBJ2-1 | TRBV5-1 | ASVSIAGGPREQF
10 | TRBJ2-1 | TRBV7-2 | ASSWVGSEQF
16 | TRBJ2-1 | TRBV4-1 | ASSQDGTSGGAYNEQF
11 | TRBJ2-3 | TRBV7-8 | ASSRQDTDTQY
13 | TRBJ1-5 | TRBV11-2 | ASSSGGNSNQPQH
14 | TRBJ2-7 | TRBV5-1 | ASSAGGSGFFYEQY
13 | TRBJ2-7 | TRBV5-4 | ASSPLGSGIFEQY
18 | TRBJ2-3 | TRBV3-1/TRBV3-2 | ASSLWTGPVARPSTDTQY
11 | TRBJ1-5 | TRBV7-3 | ASSQDRDQPQH
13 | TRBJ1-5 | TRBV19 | ASKATGLTITPQH
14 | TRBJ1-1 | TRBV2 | ASSPPRTVVNTEAF
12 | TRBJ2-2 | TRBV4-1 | ASSPGIGTGELF
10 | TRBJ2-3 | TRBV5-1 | ASSFGGDTQY
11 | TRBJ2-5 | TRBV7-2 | ASSGQNQETQY